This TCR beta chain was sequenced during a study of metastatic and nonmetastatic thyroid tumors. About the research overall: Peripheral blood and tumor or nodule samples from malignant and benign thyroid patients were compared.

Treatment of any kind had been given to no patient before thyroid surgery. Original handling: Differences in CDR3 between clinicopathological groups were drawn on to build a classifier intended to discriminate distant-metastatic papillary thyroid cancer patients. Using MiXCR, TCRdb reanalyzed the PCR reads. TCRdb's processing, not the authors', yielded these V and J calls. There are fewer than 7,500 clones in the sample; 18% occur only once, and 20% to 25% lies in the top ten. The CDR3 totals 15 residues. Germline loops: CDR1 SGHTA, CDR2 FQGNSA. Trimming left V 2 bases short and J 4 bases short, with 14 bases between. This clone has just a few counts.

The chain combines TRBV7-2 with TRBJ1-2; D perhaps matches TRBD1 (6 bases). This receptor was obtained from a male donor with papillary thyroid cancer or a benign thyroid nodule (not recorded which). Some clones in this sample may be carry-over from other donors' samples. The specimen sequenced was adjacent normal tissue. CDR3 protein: CASSLLPGDGYGYTF. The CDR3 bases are TGTGCCAGCAGCTTATTACCAGGGGACGGCTATGGCTACACCTTC.